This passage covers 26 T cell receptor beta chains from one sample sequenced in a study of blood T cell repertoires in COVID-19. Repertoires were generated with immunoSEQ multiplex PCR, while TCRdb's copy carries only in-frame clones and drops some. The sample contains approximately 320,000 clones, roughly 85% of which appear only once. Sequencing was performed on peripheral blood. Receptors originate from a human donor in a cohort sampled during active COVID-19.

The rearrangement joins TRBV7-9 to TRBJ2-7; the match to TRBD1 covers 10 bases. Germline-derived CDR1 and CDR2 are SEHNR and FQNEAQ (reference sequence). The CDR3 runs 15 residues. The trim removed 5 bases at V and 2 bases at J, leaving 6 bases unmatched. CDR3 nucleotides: TGTGCCAGCAGCCAACCGGGGACAGGGGCCTACGAGCAGTACTTC. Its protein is CASSQPGTGAYEQYF.

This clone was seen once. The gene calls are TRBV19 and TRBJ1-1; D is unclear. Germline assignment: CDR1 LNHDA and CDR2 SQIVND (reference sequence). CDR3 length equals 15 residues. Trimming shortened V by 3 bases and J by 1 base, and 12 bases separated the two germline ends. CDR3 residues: CASSISETPNTEAFF. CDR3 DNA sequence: TGTGCCAGTAGTATCTCCGAGACACCGAACACTGAAGCTTTCTTT.

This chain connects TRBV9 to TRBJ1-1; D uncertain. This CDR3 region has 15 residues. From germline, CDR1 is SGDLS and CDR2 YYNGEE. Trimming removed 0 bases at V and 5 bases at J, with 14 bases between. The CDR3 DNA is TGTGCCAGCAGCGTAGCGGGTGGTGTATGGACTGAAGCTTTCTTT. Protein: CASSVAGGVWTEAFF.

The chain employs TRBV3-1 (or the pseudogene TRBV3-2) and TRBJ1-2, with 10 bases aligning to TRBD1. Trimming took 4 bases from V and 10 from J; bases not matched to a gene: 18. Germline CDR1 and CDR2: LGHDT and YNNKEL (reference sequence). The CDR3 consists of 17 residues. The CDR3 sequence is CASSPLTGGRILMDYTF. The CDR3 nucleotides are TGTGCCAGCAGCCCTTTGACAGGGGGCAGAATACTTATGGACTACACCTTC.

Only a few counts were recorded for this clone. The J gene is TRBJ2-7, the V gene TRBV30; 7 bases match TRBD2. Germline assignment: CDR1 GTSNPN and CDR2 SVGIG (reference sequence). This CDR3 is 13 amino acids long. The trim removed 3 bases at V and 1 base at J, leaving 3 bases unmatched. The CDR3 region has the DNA TGTGCCTGGAGAGTGGGAGGGTCCTACGAGCAGTACTTC. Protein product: CAWRVGGSYEQYF.

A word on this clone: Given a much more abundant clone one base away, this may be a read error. The CDR3 loop reads CASSPTGDYGYTF. The CDR3 DNA follows: TGTGCCAGCAGCCCGACAGGGGACTATGGCTACACCTTC. J is TRBJ1-2 and V is TRBV7-9, with 8 bases matching TRBD1. V gave up 5 bases and J gave up 3 bases; unmatched junction bases: 2. Germline values: CDR1 SEHNR, CDR2 FQNEAQ (reference sequence). The CDR3 has 13 residues.

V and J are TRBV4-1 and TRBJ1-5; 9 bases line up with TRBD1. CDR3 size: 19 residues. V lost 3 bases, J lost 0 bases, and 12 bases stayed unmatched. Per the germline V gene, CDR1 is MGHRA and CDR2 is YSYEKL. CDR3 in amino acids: CASSHPPGQGYHSNQPQHF. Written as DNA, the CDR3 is TGCGCCAGCAGCCACCCCCCGGGACAGGGATATCATAGCAATCAGCCCCAGCATTTT.

The CDR3 DNA is TGTGCTAGTGGCCCAGGGGGAACTGAAGCTTTCTTT. It encodes CASGPGGTEAFF. The chain has TRBV12-5 and TRBJ1-1, with TRBD1 matching 7 bases. The CDR3 has 12 residues. V shed 6 bases, J shed 5 bases, and the junction held 3 bases outside the gene matches. The germline V gene has CDR1 LGHNT and CDR2 FRNRAP.

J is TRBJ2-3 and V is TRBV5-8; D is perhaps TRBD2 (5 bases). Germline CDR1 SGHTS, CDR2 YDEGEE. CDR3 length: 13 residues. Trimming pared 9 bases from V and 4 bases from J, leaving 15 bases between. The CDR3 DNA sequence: TGTGCCATCCCGACACCCGGGGCAGATACGCAGTATTTT. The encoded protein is CAIPTPGADTQYF.

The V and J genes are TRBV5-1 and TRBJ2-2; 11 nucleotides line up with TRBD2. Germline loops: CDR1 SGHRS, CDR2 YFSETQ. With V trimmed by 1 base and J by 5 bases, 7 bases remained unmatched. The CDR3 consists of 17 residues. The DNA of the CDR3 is TGCGCCAGCAGCTTGTGGAGACTAGCGGGGAAAACCGGGGAGCTGTTTTTT. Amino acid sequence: CASSLWRLAGKTGELFF.

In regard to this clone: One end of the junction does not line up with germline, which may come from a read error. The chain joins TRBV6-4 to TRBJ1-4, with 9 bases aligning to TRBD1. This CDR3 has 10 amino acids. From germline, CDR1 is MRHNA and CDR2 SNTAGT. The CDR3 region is CASSDTGGIF. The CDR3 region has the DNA TGTGCCAGCAGTGACACAGGGGGCATATTT.

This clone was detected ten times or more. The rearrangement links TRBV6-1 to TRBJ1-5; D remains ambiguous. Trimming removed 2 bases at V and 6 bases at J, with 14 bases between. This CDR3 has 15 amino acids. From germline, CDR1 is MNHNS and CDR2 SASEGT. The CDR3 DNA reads TGTGCCAGCAGTGAAATGGCCCAATCCAGTCAGCCCCAGCATTTT. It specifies CASSEMAQSSQPQHF.

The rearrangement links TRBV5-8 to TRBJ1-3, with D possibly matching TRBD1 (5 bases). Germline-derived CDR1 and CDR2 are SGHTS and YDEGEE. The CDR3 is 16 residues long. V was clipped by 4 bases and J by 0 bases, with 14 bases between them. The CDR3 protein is CASSLPGKPSGNTIYF. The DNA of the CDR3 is TGTGCCAGCAGCCTCCCAGGGAAGCCCTCTGGAAACACCATATATTTT.

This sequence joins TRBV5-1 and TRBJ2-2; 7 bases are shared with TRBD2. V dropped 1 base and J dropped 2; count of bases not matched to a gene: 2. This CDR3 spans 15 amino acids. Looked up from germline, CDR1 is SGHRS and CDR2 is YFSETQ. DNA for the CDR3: TGCGCCAGCAGCTTGTCTAGCGGCAACACCGGGGAGCTGTTTTTT. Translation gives CASSLSSGNTGELFF.

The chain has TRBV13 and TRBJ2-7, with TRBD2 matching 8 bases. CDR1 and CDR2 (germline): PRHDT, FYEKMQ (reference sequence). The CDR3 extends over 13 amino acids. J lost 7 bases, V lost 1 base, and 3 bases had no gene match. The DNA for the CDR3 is TGTGCCAGCAGCTTAGCGGGGGGGCGGGAGCAGTACTTC. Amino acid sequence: CASSLAGGREQYF.

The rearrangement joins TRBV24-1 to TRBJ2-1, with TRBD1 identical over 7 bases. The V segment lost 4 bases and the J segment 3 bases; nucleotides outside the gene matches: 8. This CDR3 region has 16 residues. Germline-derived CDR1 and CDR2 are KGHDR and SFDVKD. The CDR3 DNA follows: TGTGCCACCAGTGAGCTGGCCGGGACAGACTACAATGAGCAGTTCTTC. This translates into CATSELAGTDYNEQFF.

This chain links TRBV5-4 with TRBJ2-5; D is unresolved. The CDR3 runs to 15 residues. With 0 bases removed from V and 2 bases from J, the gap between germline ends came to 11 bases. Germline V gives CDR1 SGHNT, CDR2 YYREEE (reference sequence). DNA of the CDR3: TGTGCCAGCAGCTTGGAGCCGGGTACGCAAGAGACCCAGTACTTC. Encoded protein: CASSLEPGTQETQYF. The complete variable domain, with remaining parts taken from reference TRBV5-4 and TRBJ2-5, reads ETGVTQSPTHLIKTRGQQVTLRCSSQSGHNTVSWYQQALGQGPQFIFQYYREEENGRGNFPPRFSGLQFPNYSSELNVNALELDDSALYLCASSLEPGTQETQYFGPGTRLLVL.

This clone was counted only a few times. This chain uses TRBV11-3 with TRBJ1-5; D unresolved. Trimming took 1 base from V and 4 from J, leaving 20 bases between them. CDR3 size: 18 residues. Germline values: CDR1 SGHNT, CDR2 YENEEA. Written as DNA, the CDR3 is TGTGCCAGCAGCTTAGGCCTCCCTTACGGGAAAGGGAATCAGCCCCAGCATTTT. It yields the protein CASSLGLPYGKGNQPQHF.

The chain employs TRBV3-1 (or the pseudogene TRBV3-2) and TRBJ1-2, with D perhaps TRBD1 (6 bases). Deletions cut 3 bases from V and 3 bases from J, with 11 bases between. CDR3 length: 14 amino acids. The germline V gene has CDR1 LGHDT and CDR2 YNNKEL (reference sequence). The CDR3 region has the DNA TGTGCCAGCAGCCAGCAGGGGAGGGACTATGGCTACACCTTC. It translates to CASSQQGRDYGYTF.

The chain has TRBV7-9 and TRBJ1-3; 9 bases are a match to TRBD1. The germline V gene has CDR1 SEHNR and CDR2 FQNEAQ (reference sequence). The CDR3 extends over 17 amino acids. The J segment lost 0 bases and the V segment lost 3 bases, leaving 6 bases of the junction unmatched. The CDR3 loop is CASSFRQGGISGNTIYF. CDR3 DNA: TGTGCCAGCAGCTTCCGACAGGGGGGGATCTCTGGAAACACCATATATTTT. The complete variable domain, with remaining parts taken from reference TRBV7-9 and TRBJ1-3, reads DTGVSQNPRHKITKRGQNVTFRCDPISEHNRLYWYRQTLGQGPEFLTYFQNEAQLEKSRLLSDRFSAERPKGSFSTLEIQRTEQGDSAMYLCASSFRQGGISGNTIYFGEGSWLTVV.

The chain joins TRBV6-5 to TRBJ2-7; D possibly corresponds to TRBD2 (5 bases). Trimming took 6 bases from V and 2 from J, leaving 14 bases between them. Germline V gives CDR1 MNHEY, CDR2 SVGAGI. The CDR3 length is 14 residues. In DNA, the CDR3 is TGTGCCAGCAGCCCGGACTGGGAAACCTACGAGCAGTACTTC. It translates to CASSPDWETYEQYF.

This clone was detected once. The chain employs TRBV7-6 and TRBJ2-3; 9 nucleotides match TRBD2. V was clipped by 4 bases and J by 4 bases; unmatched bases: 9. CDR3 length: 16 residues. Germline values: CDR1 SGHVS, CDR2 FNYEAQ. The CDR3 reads CASSSGRGGAADTQYF. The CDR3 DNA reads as TGTGCCAGCAGCTCTGGGCGCGGGGGGGCCGCAGATACGCAGTATTTT. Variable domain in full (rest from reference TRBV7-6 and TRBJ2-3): GAGVSQSPRYKVTKRGQDVALRCDPISGHVSLYWYRQALGQGPEFLTYFNYEAQQDKSGLPNDRFSAERPEGSISTLTIQRTEQRDSAMYRCASSSGRGGAADTQYFGPGTRLTVL.

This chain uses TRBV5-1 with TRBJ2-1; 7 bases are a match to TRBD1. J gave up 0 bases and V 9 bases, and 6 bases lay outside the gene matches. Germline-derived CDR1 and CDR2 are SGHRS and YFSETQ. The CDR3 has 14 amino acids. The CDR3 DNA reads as TGCGCCACCGGACAGGACCTCTCCTACAATGAGCAGTTCTTC. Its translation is CATGQDLSYNEQFF.

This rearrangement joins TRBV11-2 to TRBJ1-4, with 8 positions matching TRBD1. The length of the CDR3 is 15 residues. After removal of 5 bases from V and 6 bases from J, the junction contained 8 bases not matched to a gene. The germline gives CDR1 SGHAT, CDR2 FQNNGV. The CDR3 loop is CASSADYRGDEKLFF. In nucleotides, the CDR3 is TGTGCCAGCAGCGCAGACTACAGGGGGGATGAAAAACTGTTTTTT.

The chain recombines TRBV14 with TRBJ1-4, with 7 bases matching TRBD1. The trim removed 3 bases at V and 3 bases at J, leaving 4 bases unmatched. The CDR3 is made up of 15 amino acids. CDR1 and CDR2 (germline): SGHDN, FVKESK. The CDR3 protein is CASSHPGGSNEKLFF. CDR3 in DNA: TGTGCCAGCAGCCACCCAGGGGGATCTAATGAAAAACTGTTTTTT.

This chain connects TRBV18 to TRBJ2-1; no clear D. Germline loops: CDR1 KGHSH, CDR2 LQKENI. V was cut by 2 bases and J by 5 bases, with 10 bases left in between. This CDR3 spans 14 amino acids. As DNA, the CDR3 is TGTGCCAGCTCACCAGGGCTTCCCAACAATGAGCAGTTCTTC. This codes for CASSPGLPNNEQFF.